This TCR beta chain was sequenced for a study of T cell responses to AZD1222 COVID-19 vaccine. A word on this clone: Antigen: not known.

The J segment lost 1 base and the V segment lost 6 bases, leaving 7 bases of the junction unmatched. The CDR3 loop spans 15 amino acids. Germline assignment: CDR1 MNHEY and CDR2 SVGAGI. Broader study findings: Repertoires were sampled only after the peak T cell response.

TCRdb keeps only in-frame clones here, not all; method: immunoSEQ multiplex PCR. The sample holds approximately 100,000 clones, around 90% seen once. The V gene is TRBV6-5, the J gene TRBJ2-3; 7 nucleotides agree with TRBD2. This material consisted of peripheral blood, taken on day 0 of AZD1222 vaccination. The TCR comes from an adult in good health. The CDR3 coding sequence is TGTGCCAGCAGAATGGTCCGGGGGGGCACAGATACGCAGTATTTT. It specifies CASRMVRGGTDTQYF.